The 15 T cell receptor beta chains below were found in one sample sequenced in a study of T cells in Graves' hyperthyroidism and ophthalmopathy (dated by TCRdb to the late 2010s). Library preparation employed multiplex PCR. Sequencing instrument: Illumina HiSeq 2000. Amplification of TCR beta CDR3 regions was carried out from RNA transcripts. For the first round of RT-PCR on the TCR CDR3, the HTBI primer set was used together with the Qiagen OneStep RT-PCR kit. The raw public reads went through TCRdb reprocessing: fastp at Q25, MiXCR clone calling, in-frame beta chains kept. Rows merge per CDR3 protein into single entries with the most common DNA and genes. The sample includes hundreds of thousands of distinct CDR3 sequences, with around 15% observed a single time. The ten largest account for about 9.4% of the sample. The sample taken for sequencing was blood. The receptors shown here come from a woman aged 18-35 years with Graves' hyperthyroidism.

This clonotype showed up many times. The chain links TRBV20-1 to TRBJ2-7, with D possibly being TRBD2 (6 bases). The CDR3 is made up of 14 amino acids. CDR1 and CDR2 (germline): DFQATT, SNEGSKA (reference sequence). V lost 4 bases and J 6 bases, leaving 19 bases between the germline ends. The CDR3 region has the DNA TGCAGTGCTACTTGGGACTCCGTGGCTCGCGAGCAGTACTTC. This codes for CSATWDSVAREQYF.

This clonotype was picked up a small number of times. The CDR3 reads CASSRSGNQAQHF. The DNA for the CDR3 is TGTGCCAGTAGTCGGTCGGGCAATCAAGCCCAGCATTTT. The chain links TRBV19 to TRBJ1-5; D is ambiguous. Germline loops: CDR1 LNHDA, CDR2 SQIVND (reference sequence). The CDR3 is 13 amino acids. V was trimmed by 5 bases and J by 11 bases, leaving 16 bases between them.

This clonotype was recorded many times. This chain connects TRBV12-3 or TRBV12-4 to TRBJ2-3; the D gene is possibly TRBD2 (7 bases). This CDR3 contains 15 residues. Trimming left V 6 bases short and J 0 bases short, with 13 bases between. This chain's CDR3 is CASRGGGTSTDTQYF. The CDR3 DNA is TGTGCCAGCAGGGGAGGGGGAACTAGCACAGATACGCAGTATTTT.

This clonotype was picked up many times. This chain links TRBV7-9 with TRBJ1-5; D gene uncertain. V lost 1 base to trimming and J lost 7 bases, with 14 bases between them. CDR1 SEHNR and CDR2 FQNEAQ come from the germline V gene (reference sequence). The CDR3 extends over 15 amino acids. The CDR3 spells CASSLGDHLHQPQHF. The CDR3 DNA reads TGTGCCAGCAGCTTAGGGGATCACCTTCACCAGCCCCAGCATTTT.

The table lists this clonotype with a few counts. The V gene is TRBV29-1, the J gene TRBJ1-2; D possibly corresponds to TRBD1 (5 bases). The V end lost 6 bases, the J end lost 0 bases, and 8 bases lay between the germline ends. The CDR3 length is 12 residues. Germline CDR1 is SQVTM and CDR2 is ANQGSEA. The CDR3 here is CSVGASNYGYTF. The CDR3 region has the DNA TGCAGCGTCGGGGCTTCTAACTATGGCTACACCTTC.

This clonotype was counted at least ten times. The gene calls are TRBV20-1 and TRBJ2-7, with D perhaps matching TRBD1 or TRBD2 (5 bases each). V was trimmed by 7 bases and J by 4 bases, leaving 11 bases between them. Germline assignment: CDR1 DFQATT and CDR2 SNEGSKA (reference sequence). CDR3 length: 11 residues. The CDR3 region has the DNA TGCAGTGGGATCAGGGAGTACGAGCAGTACTTC. This encodes CSGIREYEQYF.

This clonotype was picked up many times. The chain employs TRBV7-2 and TRBJ2-3, with no clear D. Trimming left V 4 bases short and J 1 base short, with 9 bases between. The CDR3 is 14 residues long. Germline V CDR1 and CDR2: SGHTA, FQGNSA. CDR3 sequence: CASSSRLGTDTQYF. In DNA, the CDR3 is TGTGCCAGCAGCTCCAGACTGGGCACAGATACGCAGTATTTT.

This clonotype was counted ten times or more. The rearrangement links TRBV28 to TRBJ2-3; D gene unclear. The germline CDR1 and CDR2 sequences are MDHEN and SYDVKM. The CDR3 has 16 residues. With 4 bases removed from V and 0 bases from J, the gap between germline ends came to 14 bases. CDR3 sequence reads: CASSSASLLSTDTQYF. The CDR3 DNA sequence: TGTGCCAGCAGTTCTGCCTCCCTTCTCAGCACAGATACGCAGTATTTT.

This clonotype was picked up a small number of times. This chain connects TRBV19 to TRBJ2-1; D possibly uses TRBD1 or TRBD2 (6 bases each). Between the trimmed V and J ends, which lost 3 bases and 5 bases, there was a span of 11 bases. From germline, CDR1 is LNHDA and CDR2 SQIVND (reference sequence). The CDR3 sequence is 14 residues long. The CDR3 is CASSMGGPNNEQFF. The CDR3 DNA reads TGTGCCAGTAGTATGGGGGGCCCAAACAATGAGCAGTTCTTC.

The chain joins TRBV6-2 or TRBV6-3 to TRBJ1-2; no clear D gene. V was shortened by 0 bases and J by 5 bases, with 10 bases between the two germline ends. CDR3 length equals 14 residues. Per germline, CDR1 MNHEY and CDR2 SVGEGT. In nucleotides, the CDR3 is TGTGCCAGCAGTTACTCGGTGGCGGGTTATGGCTACACCTTC. This encodes CASSYSVAGYGYTF.

This clonotype showed up many times. This chain joins TRBV2 and TRBJ2-1; 10 positions agree with TRBD2. V lost 6 bases to trimming and J lost 4 bases; unmatched junction nucleotides: 12. Germline V CDR1 and CDR2: SNHLY, FYNNEI. The CDR3 has 17 residues. Written as DNA, the CDR3 is TGTGCCAGCAGACCCGAGGGTAGCGGGAGGACATACAATGAGCAGTTCTTC. Translated: CASRPEGSGRTYNEQFF.

The table lists this clonotype with a few counts. V gene TRBV7-2 combines with J gene TRBJ2-5, with TRBD2 identical over 7 bases. The V gene end was trimmed by 1 base and the J gene end by 14 bases; junction bases not matched to a gene: 19. Germline CDR1 SGHTA, CDR2 FQGNSA. The CDR3 covers 16 residues. CDR3 sequence: CASSLVGGDYPQRYYF. CDR3 DNA: TGTGCCAGCAGCTTAGTTGGCGGGGACTACCCCCAAAGGTACTACTTC.

This clonotype was seen at least ten times. The rearrangement joins TRBV24-1 to TRBJ2-1; 7 nucleotides align to TRBD2. Germline V gene sequence: CDR1 KGHDR, CDR2 SFDVKD. The CDR3 sequence is 16 residues long. Trimming cost V 0 bases and J 4 bases; bases outside gene matches: 5. This CDR3 reads CATSDLGREKYNEQFF. CDR3 DNA sequence: TGTGCCACCAGTGATTTGGGGCGGGAGAAGTACAATGAGCAGTTCTTC.

This clonotype was detected only a few times. The rearrangement joins TRBV7-9 to TRBJ1-4; a weak D match, TRBD1 (6 bases). With 5 bases removed from V and 7 bases from J, the gap between germline ends came to 20 bases. Germline CDR1 SEHNR, CDR2 FQNEAQ (reference sequence). CDR3 length: 16 residues. The CDR3 reads CASSRGGPGAGEKLFF. For the CDR3, the DNA is TGTGCCAGCAGCAGGGGGGGGCCGGGGGCAGGTGAAAAACTGTTTTTT.

This clonotype was picked up many times. The chain has TRBV13 and TRBJ2-7; D may be TRBD1 (5 bases). The V gene lost 6 bases and the J gene lost 1 base, with 10 bases spanning the gap. This CDR3 is built from 13 residues. The V gene's germline CDR1 is PRHDT and CDR2 FYEKMQ (reference sequence). The CDR3 is CASRGRPSYEQYF. The CDR3, as DNA: TGTGCCAGCAGGGGGCGGCCATCCTACGAGCAGTACTTC. The entire variable domain, with the rest obtained from reference TRBV13 and TRBJ2-7, is as follows: AAGVIQSPRHLIKEKRETATLKCYPIPRHDTVYWYQQGPGQDPQFLISFYEKMQSDKGSIPDRFSAQQFSDYHSELNMSSLELGDSALYFCASRGRPSYEQYFGPGTRLTVT.